The 14 T cell receptor beta chains given below trace back to one sample, sequenced in a study of CD8+ T cells in alopecia areata. As the sequencing template, cDNA was produced by extracting RNA and reverse transcribing it. Assay used: immunoSEQ multiplex PCR; TCRdb lists only in-frame clones, some missing. The sample lists about 250,000 clones, roughly two thirds seen once, with more than 0.95% in the top ten. Sequencing was performed on CD4+ T cells sorted from blood, taken at week 0. Every receptor here comes from a human donor with alopecia areata.

The genes are TRBV30 and TRBJ1-2; D not resolved. The CDR3 is 14 residues long. With 2 bases removed from V and 4 bases from J, the gap between germline ends came to 14 bases. Germline CDR1 and CDR2: GTSNPN and SVGIG (reference sequence). The CDR3, as DNA: TGTGCCTGGAGTTCCGGGCTCCTAGGCTATGGCTACACCTTC. Residues: CAWSSGLLGYGYTF. Full variable domain (rest looked up from reference TRBV30 and TRBJ1-2): SQTIHQWPATLVQPVGSPLSLECTVEGTSNPNLYWYRQAAGRGLQLLFYSVGIGQISSEVPQNLSASRPQDRQFILSSKKLLLSDSGFYLCAWSSGLLGYGYTFGSGTRLTVV.

The gene calls are TRBV11-2 and TRBJ2-5; the D gene is possibly TRBD1 (6 bases). The V end lost 5 bases, the J end lost 5 bases, and 24 bases lay between the germline ends. This CDR3 comprises 17 residues. Germline loops: CDR1 SGHAT, CDR2 FQNNGV. The CDR3 DNA reads TGTGCCAGCAGCGTACCCTTAATCAACAGGGCAGGGGAGACCCAGTACTTC. As protein: CASSVPLINRAGETQYF.

The chain uses TRBV30 and TRBJ1-1; D unresolved. The CDR3 covers 14 residues. V lost 1 base, J lost 4 bases, and 13 bases lay in between. CDR1 is GTSNPN, CDR2 SVGIG, per germline (reference sequence). The CDR3: CAWSEESIITEAFF. DNA for the CDR3: TGTGCCTGGAGTGAGGAGTCGATAATCACTGAAGCTTTCTTT. Based on the CDR3 plus reference TRBV30 and TRBJ1-1, the full variable domain is SQTIHQWPATLVQPVGSPLSLECTVEGTSNPNLYWYRQAAGRGLQLLFYSVGIGQISSEVPQNLSASRPQDRQFILSSKKLLLSDSGFYLCAWSEESIITEAFFGQGTRLTVV.

This clone was counted only a few times. This sequence joins TRBV29-1 and TRBJ2-6; possible D gene TRBD2, 5 bases. Germline assignment: CDR1 SQVTM and CDR2 ANQGSEA. The V gene lost 6 bases and the J gene lost 0 bases, with 9 bases spanning the gap. The CDR3 contains 14 residues. The CDR3 region has the DNA TGCAGCGTGGAGGAGAACTCTGGGGCCAACGTCCTGACTTTC. This translates into CSVEENSGANVLTF.

The rearrangement joins TRBV19 to TRBJ1-5; D gene uncertain. Trimming took 5 bases from V and 1 from J, leaving 9 bases between them. CDR3 length equals 14 residues. Germline V gene lookup returns CDR1 LNHDA and CDR2 SQIVND (reference sequence). CDR3 coding DNA: TGTGCCAGTAGTTTTGCGGGGAGCAATCAGCCCCAGCATTTT. This gives the protein CASSFAGSNQPQHF.

The table lists this clone with a few counts. This chain connects TRBV29-1 to TRBJ1-2, with D hard to call. This CDR3 spans 10 amino acids. With 7 bases removed from V and 4 bases from J, the gap between germline ends came to 7 bases. Looked up from germline, CDR1 is SQVTM and CDR2 is ANQGSEA. The CDR3 DNA follows: TGCAGCGCCGTGGGCTATGGCTACACCTTC. Translation gives CSAVGYGYTF.

This chain links TRBV6-6 with TRBJ2-2; the D gene is possibly TRBD2 (6 bases). This CDR3 is 15 amino acids long. V was shortened by 1 base and J by 1 base, with 7 bases between the two germline ends. Looked up from germline, CDR1 is MNHNY and CDR2 is SVGAGI (reference sequence). CDR3 sequence reads: CASSYLAVNTGELFF. The CDR3 nucleotides are TGTGCCAGCAGTTACTTAGCGGTGAACACCGGGGAGCTGTTTTTT.

This chain joins TRBV9 and TRBJ2-7; 13 nucleotides line up with TRBD2. This CDR3 is built from 16 residues. J lost 5 bases, V lost 2 bases, and 7 bases had no gene match. CDR1 is SGDLS, CDR2 YYNGEE, per germline. The CDR3 sequence is CASSVGTSGGAHEQYF. CDR3 DNA sequence: TGTGCCAGCAGCGTCGGAACTAGCGGGGGGGCCCACGAGCAGTACTTC. Full variable domain (outside the CDR3, taken from reference TRBV9 and TRBJ2-7): DSGVTQTPKHLITATGQRVTLRCSPRSGDLSVYWYQQSLDQGLQFLIQYYNGEERAKGNILERFSAQQFPDLHSELNLSSLELGDSALYFCASSVGTSGGAHEQYFGPGTRLTVT.

The J gene is TRBJ1-5, the V gene TRBV6-5; 8 bases are shared with TRBD1. V trimming: 10 bases; J trimming: 9 bases; junction bases outside the gene matches: 8. Germline loops: CDR1 MNHEY, CDR2 SVGAGI. This CDR3 spans 12 amino acids. In DNA form, the CDR3 reads TGTGCCACCGGGACAGGACTTCGGCCCCAGCATTTT. Protein sequence: CATGTGLRPQHF.

This clone has just a few counts. The chain links TRBV6-5 to TRBJ1-2, with D perhaps TRBD1 (5 bases). Germline V gives CDR1 MNHEY, CDR2 SVGAGI. The V and J ends lost 2 bases and 3 bases respectively, with 7 bases between them. This CDR3 has 13 amino acids. This CDR3 is CASSYPQDYGYTF. The CDR3 bases are TGTGCCAGCAGTTACCCACAGGACTATGGCTACACCTTC.

The chain links TRBV6-5 to TRBJ1-2, with D maybe TRBD1 (6 bases). The CDR3 has 12 amino acids. Germline V gives CDR1 MNHEY, CDR2 SVGAGI. Trimming stripped 4 bases from V and 9 bases from J, with 12 bases between. The CDR3 spells CASSSDRRSYTF. The CDR3 nucleotides read TGTGCCAGCAGTTCCGACAGGAGAAGCTACACCTTC.

For this clone: Germline and junction disagree at one end, which may indicate a read error. This sequence joins TRBV6-5 and TRBJ2-5, with 8 bases fitting TRBD2. This CDR3 is 14 amino acids long. Germline V CDR1 and CDR2: MNHEY, SVGAGI. The CDR3, as DNA: TGTGCCATCAGTATCGGCGGGGGGCAAGAGACCCAGTACTTC. As protein: CAISIGGGQETQYF.

This clone was found a few times. The V gene is TRBV29-1, the J gene TRBJ2-7; TRBD1 aligns across 9 bases. The CDR3 has 12 residues. The V gene end was trimmed by 5 bases and the J gene end by 4 bases; junction bases not matched to a gene: 3. CDR1 and CDR2 from the germline V gene are SQVTM and ANQGSEA. The CDR3 loop is CSVWTGEYEQYF. The CDR3 region has the DNA TGCAGCGTTTGGACAGGGGAATACGAGCAGTACTTC.

The chain employs TRBV6-5 and TRBJ1-1; D call uncertain. This CDR3 spans 14 amino acids. Trimming shortened V by 5 bases and J by 5 bases, and 15 bases separated the two germline ends. Germline loops: CDR1 MNHEY, CDR2 SVGAGI. CDR3 nucleotide sequence: TGTGCCAGCAGTGATCGGGGTGGGCAGACTGAAGCTTTCTTT. It is translated as CASSDRGGQTEAFF.